These T cell receptor beta chains were read from a single sample in a study of control samples from healthy donors and cancer patients. The assay was immunoSEQ multiplex PCR, and TCRdb's table has in-frame clones only and misses some. The sample records 150,000 or so clones, about 86% being singletons. Specimen: blood. These receptors originate from a man younger than 35 in good health. Both conserved end residues are part of each CDR3.

V gene | CDR3 protein
TRBV30 | CAWSVRTSLREQFF
TRBV28 | CASSLALGQDTQYF
TRBV5-6 | CASSWGLAGGLETQYF
TRBV7-2 | CASSLRASGGPSNTGELFF
TRBV7-9 | CASSWDRGGYTF
TRBV19 | CASRGTGRGNTIYF
TRBV7-9 | CASNDNRGLETQYF
TRBV5-4 | CASSFPGELYGYTF
TRBV6-6 | CASSKAGETNSPLHF
TRBV15 | CATSRGGTGTSYEQYF
TRBV7-2 | CASSNPGLATDTQYF
TRBV6-5 | CASSYSTTYEQYF
TRBV19 | CASRMDISYGYTF
TRBV15 | CATSREVGELFF
TRBV3-1/TRBV3-2 | CASSQDASGGREKLFF
TRBV9 | CASSEAPKTANTGELFF
TRBV23-1 | CASSQFSAASGVYENTGELFF
TRBV6-2/TRBV6-3 | CASSYPAGGQYTGELFF
TRBV28 | CASSRTGFDEKLFF
TRBV6-7 | CASSPTSPSYEQYF
TRBV5-4 | CASSRDSSSSYNEQFF
TRBV7-9 | CASSSPTGQSGYTF
TRBV5-4 | CASSLEGQGAYF
TRBV18 | CASSPLPGQDYGYTF
TRBV5-8 | CASSLGGLDTEAFF
TRBV2 | CASTRVGRASTEAFF
TRBV6-5 | CASTWGNQPQHF